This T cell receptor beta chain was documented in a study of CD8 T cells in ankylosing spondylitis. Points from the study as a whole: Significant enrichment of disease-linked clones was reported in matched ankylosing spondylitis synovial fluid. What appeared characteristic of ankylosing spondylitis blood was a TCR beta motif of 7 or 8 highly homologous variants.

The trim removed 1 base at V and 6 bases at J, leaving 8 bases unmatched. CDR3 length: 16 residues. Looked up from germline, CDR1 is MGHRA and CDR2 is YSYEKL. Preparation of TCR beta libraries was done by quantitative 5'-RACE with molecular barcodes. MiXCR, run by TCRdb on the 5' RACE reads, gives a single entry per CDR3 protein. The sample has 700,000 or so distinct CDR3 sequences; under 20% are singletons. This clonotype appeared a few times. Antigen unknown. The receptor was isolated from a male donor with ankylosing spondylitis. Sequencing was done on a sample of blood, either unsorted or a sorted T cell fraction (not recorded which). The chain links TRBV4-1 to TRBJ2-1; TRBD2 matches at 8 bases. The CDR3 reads CASSQVPAGAGNEQFF. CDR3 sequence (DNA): TGCGCCAGCAGCCAAGTTCCAGCGGGGGCGGGCAATGAGCAGTTCTTC.